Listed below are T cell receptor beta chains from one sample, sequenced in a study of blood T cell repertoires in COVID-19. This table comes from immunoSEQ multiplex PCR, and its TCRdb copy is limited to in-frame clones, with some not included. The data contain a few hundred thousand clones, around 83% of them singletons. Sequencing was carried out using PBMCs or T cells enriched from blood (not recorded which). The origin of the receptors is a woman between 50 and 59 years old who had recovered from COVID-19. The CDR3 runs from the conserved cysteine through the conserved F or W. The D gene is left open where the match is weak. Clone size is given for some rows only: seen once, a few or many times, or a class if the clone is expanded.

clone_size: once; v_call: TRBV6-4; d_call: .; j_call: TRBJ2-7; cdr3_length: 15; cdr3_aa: CASSDLHRAPFEQYF; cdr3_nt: TGTGCCAGCAGTGATCTTCACAGGGCCCCTTTCGAGCAGTACTTC
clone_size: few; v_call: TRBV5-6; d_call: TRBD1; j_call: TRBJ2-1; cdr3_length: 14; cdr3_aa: CASSIGTAYNEQFF; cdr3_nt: TGTGCCAGCAGCATCGGGACAGCGTACAATGAGCAGTTCTTC
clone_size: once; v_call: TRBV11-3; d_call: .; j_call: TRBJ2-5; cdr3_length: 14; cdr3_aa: CASSLQRGQETQYF; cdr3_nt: TGTGCCAGCAGCCTCCAAAGGGGCCAAGAGACCCAGTACTTC
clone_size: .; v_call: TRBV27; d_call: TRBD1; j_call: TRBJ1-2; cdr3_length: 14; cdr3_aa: CASSTTGENYGYTF; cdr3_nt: TGTGCCAGCAGCACGACAGGGGAGAACTATGGCTACACCTTC
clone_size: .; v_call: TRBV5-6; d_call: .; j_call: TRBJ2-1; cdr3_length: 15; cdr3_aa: CASSPGIGSYNEQFF; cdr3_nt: TGTGCCAGCAGCCCCGGGATCGGCTCCTACAATGAGCAGTTCTTC
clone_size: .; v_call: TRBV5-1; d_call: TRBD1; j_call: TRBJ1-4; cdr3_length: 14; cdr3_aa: CASSYRDSNEKLFF; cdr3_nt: TGCGCCAGCAGCTACCGGGACAGTAATGAAAAACTGTTTTTT
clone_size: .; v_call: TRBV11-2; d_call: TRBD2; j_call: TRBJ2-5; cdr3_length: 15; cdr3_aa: CASSLARGNQETQYF; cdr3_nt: TGTGCCAGCAGCTTAGCGCGGGGGAACCAAGAGACCCAGTACTTC
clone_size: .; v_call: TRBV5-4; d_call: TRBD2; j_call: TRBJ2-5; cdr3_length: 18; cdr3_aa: CASSYGTSGSAYGETQYF; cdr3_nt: TGTGCCAGCAGTTACGGGACTAGCGGGAGCGCCTACGGGGAGACCCAGTACTTC
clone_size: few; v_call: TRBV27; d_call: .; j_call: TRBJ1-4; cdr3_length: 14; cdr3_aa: CASRGREGYEKLFF; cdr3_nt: TGTGCCAGCAGGGGCCGAGAGGGTTATGAAAAACTGTTTTTT
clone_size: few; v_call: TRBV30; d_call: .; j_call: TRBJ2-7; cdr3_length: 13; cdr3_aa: CAWSVQTAGEQYF; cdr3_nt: TGTGCCTGGAGTGTACAGACTGCGGGGGAGCAGTACTTC
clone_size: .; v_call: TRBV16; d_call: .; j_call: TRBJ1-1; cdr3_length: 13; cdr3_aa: CASSHGGANEAFF; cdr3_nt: TGTGCCAGCAGCCATGGAGGGGCCAATGAAGCTTTCTTT
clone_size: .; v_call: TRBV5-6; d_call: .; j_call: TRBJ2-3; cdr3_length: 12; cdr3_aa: CASSFPTDTQYF; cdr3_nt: TGTGCCAGCAGCTTCCCGACTGATACGCAGTATTTT
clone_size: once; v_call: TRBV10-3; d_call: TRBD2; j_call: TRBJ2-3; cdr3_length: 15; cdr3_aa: CASSGGVSATDTQYF; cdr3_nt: TGTGCCAGCAGTGGGGGGGTTAGCGCCACAGATACGCAGTATTTT
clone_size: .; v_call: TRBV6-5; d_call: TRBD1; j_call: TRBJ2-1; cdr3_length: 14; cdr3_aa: CASERDRGYNEQFF; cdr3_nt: TGTGCCAGCGAACGGGACAGGGGATACAATGAGCAGTTCTTC
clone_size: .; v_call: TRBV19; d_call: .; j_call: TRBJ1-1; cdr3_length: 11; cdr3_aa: CASRGADEAFF; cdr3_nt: TGTGCCAGTAGGGGGGCAGATGAAGCTTTCTTT
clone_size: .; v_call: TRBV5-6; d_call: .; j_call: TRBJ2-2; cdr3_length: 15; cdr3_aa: CASSTPGANTGELFF; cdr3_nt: TGTGCCAGCAGCACACCAGGGGCGAACACCGGGGAGCTGTTTTTT
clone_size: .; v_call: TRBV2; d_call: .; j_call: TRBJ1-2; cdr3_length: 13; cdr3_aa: CASSQQNNYGYTF; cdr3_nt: TGTGCCAGCAGTCAACAGAATAACTATGGCTACACCTTC
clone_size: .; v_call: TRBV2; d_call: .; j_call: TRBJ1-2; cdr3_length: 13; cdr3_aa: CASSGVEGNGYTF; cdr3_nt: TGTGCCAGCAGTGGGGTGGAGGGTAATGGCTACACCTTC
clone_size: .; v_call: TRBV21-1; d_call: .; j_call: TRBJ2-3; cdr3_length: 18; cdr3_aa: CASSRHATSGGAGDTQYF; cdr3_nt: TGTGCCAGCAGCCGCCACGCGACTAGCGGGGGAGCGGGGGATACGCAGTATTTT
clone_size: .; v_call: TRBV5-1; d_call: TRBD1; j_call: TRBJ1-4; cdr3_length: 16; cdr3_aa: CASSLKTGGMGEKLFF; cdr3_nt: TGCGCCAGCAGCTTAAAAACAGGGGGCATGGGGGAAAAACTGTTTTTT
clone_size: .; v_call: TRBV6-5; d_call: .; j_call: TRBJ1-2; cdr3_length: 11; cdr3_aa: CATKQNYGYTF; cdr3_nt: TGTGCCACCAAACAGAACTATGGCTACACCTTC
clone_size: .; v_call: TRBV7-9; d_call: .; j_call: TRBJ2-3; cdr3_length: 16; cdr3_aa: CASSLGAVPSTDTQYF; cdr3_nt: TGTGCCAGCAGCTTAGGGGCAGTACCGAGCACAGATACGCAGTATTTT
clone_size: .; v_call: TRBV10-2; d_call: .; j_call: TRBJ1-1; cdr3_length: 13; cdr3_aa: CASSETEHAEAFF; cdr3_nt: TGCGCCAGCAGTGAGACAGAACACGCTGAAGCTTTCTTT
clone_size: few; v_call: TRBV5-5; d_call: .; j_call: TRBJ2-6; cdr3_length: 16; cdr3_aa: CASSLQGQGGANVLTF; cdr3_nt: TGTGCCAGCAGCTTGCAGGGACAAGGTGGGGCCAACGTCCTGACTTTC
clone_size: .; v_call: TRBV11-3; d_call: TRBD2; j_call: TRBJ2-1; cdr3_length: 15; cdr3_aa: CASSAIAGAYNEQFF; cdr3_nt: TGTGCCAGCAGCGCAATAGCGGGAGCCTACAATGAGCAGTTCTTC
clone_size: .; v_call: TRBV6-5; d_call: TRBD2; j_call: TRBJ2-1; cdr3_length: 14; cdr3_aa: CASGRTSGGNEQFF; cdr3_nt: TGTGCCAGCGGTAGGACTAGCGGGGGGAATGAGCAGTTCTTC
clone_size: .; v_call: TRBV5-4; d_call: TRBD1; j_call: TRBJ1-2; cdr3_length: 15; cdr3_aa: CASSLAKGQGLRYTF; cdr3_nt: TGTGCCAGCAGCTTGGCCAAAGGACAGGGGCTACGCTACACCTTC
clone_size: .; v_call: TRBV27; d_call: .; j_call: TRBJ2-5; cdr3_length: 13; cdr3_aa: CASSLFPQETQYF; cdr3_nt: TGTGCCAGCAGTTTATTCCCGCAAGAGACCCAGTACTTC
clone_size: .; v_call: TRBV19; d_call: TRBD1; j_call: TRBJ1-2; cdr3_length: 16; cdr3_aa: CASSKIQGSMRYGYTF; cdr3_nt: TGTGCCAGTAGTAAGATACAGGGGAGCATGCGGTATGGCTACACCTTC
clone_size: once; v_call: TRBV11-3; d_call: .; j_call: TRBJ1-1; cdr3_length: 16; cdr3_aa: CASSLPGLSSGGGAFF; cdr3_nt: TGTGCCAGCAGCTTGCCAGGGTTGTCTAGCGGCGGGGGAGCTTTCTTT
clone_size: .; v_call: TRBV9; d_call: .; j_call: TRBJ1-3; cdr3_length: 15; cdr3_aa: CASSVAEFSGNTIYF; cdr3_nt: TGTGCCAGCAGCGTAGCTGAGTTCTCTGGAAACACCATATATTTT
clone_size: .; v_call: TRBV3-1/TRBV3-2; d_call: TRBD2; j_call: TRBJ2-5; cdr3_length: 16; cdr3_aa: CASSQDPAGGGETQYF; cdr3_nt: TGTGCCAGCAGCCAAGATCCAGCGGGAGGCGGAGAGACCCAGTACTTC
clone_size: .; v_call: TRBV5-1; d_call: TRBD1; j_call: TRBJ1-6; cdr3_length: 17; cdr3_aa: CASSPGQGGGENSPLHF; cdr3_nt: TGCGCCAGCAGCCCCGGACAGGGCGGGGGGGAAAATTCACCCCTCCACTTT
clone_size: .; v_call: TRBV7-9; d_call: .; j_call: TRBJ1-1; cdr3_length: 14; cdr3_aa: CASSFSGVGTEAFF; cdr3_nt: TGTGCCAGCAGCTTCTCGGGGGTAGGCACTGAAGCTTTCTTT
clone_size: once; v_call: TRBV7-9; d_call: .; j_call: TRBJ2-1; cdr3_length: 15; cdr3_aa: CASSNSTATMIGQFF; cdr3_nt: TGTGCCAGCTCTAATTCGACAGCGACAATGATAGGGCAGTTCTTC
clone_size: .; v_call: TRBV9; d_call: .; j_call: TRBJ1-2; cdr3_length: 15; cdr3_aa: CASSSLPGNGGFYTF; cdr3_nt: TGTGCCAGCAGCTCCCTCCCCGGGAACGGGGGTTTCTACACCTTC
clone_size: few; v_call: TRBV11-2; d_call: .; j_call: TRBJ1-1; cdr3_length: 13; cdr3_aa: CASRFGQNTEAFF; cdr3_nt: TGTGCCAGCAGATTCGGACAGAACACTGAAGCTTTCTTT
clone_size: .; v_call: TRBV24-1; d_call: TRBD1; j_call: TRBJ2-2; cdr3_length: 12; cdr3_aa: CATSTGTGELFF; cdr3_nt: TGTGCCACCTCGACAGGGACCGGGGAGCTGTTTTTT
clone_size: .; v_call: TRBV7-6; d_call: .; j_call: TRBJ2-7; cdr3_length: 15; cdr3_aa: CASSLGPYSSYEQYF; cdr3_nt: TGTGCCAGCAGCTTAGGCCCATATAGCTCCTACGAGCAGTACTTC
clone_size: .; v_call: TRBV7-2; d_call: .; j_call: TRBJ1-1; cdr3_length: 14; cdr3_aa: CASGHPVTGTEAFF; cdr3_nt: TGTGCCAGCGGACACCCCGTTACCGGCACTGAAGCTTTCTTT
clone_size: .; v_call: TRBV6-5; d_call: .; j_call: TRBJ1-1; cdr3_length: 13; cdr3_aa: CASRLQMNTEAFF; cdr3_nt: TGTGCCAGCAGACTACAAATGAACACTGAAGCTTTCTTT
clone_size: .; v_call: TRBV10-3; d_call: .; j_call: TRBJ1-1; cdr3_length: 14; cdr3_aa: CAISEPLPGTEAFF; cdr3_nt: TGTGCCATCAGTGAGCCCCTCCCGGGCACTGAAGCTTTCTTT
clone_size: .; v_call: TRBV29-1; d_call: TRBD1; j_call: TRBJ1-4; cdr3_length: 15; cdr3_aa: CSARDSGATNEKLFF; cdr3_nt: TGCAGCGCTCGGGACAGCGGAGCAACTAATGAAAAACTGTTTTTT
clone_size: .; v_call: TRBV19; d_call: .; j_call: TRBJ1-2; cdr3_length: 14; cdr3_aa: CASSSTGVDYGYTF; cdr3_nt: TGTGCCAGTAGTTCGACAGGAGTAGACTATGGCTACACCTTC
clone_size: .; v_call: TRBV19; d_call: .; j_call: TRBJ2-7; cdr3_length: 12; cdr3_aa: CASSPGVHEQYF; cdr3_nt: TGTGCCAGTAGTCCAGGGGTCCACGAGCAGTACTTC
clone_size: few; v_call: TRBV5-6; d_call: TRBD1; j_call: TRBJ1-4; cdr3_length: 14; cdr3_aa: CASSPRGWSEKLFF; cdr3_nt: TGTGCCAGCAGCCCCAGGGGGTGGAGTGAAAAACTGTTTTTT
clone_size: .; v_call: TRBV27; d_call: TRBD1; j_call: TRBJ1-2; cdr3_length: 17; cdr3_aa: CASAPGQGQHSRYGYTF; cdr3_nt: TGTGCCAGTGCACCGGGACAGGGACAACATTCTCGATATGGCTACACCTTC
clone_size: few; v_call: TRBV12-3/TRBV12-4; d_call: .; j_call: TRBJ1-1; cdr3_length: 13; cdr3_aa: CASRALRNTEAFF; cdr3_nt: TGTGCCAGCAGGGCCCTCCGGAACACTGAAGCTTTCTTT
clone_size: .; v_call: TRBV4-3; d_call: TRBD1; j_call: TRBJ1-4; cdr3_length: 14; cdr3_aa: CASSRGQGGEKLFF; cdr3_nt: TGCGCCAGCAGCCGGGGACAAGGGGGCGAAAAACTGTTTTTT
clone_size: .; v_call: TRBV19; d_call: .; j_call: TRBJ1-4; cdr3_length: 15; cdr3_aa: CASSIGPIGGEKLFF; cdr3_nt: TGTGCCAGTAGTATAGGGCCGATAGGAGGTGAAAAACTGTTTTTT
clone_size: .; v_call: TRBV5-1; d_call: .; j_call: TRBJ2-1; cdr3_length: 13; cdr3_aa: CASSFALNYEQFF; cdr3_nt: TGCGCCAGCAGCTTCGCCTTAAACTATGAGCAGTTCTTC
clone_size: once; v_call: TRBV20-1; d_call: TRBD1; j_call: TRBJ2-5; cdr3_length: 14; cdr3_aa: CSASLGQGGETQYF; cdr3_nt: TGCAGTGCTAGTCTAGGACAGGGGGGGGAGACCCAGTACTTC
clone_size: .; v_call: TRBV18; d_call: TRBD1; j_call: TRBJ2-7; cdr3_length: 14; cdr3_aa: CASSPGDRSYEQYF; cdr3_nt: TGTGCCAGCTCACCCGGGGACAGATCCTACGAGCAGTACTTC
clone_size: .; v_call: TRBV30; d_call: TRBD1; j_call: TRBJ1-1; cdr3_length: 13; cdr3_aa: CAWRGQGFTEAFF; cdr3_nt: TGTGCCTGGAGAGGACAGGGGTTCACTGAAGCTTTCTTT
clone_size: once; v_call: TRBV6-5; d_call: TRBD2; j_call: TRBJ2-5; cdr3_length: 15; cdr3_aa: CASSTSGTSQETQYF; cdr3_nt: TGTGCCAGCAGTACCTCCGGGACTAGCCAAGAGACCCAGTACTTC
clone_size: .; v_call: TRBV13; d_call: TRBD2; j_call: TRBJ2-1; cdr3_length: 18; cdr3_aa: CASSLGLAGGRSYNEQFF; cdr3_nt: TGTGCCAGCAGCCTAGGACTAGCGGGAGGACGCTCCTACAATGAGCAGTTCTTC
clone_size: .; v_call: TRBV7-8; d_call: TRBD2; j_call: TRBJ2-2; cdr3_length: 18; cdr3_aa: CASSLRSSGSLYTGELFF; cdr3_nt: TGTGCCAGCAGCTTACGGTCTAGCGGGAGTTTGTACACCGGGGAGCTGTTTTTT
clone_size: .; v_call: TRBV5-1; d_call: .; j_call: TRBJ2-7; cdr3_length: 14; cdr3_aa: CASSFRDLGYEQYF; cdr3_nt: TGCGCCAGCAGCTTCCGGGACTTAGGCTACGAGCAGTACTTC
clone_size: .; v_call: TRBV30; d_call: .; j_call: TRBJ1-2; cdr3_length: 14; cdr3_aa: CAWSASTGNYGYTF; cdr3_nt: TGTGCCTGGAGTGCCTCCACAGGAAACTATGGCTACACCTTC